These T cell receptor beta chains were read from a single sample in a study of OX40 agonist ivuxolimab in advanced cancers. Method: immunoSEQ multiplex PCR; TCRdb's copy keeps in-frame clones and lacks some. Among 45,000 to 60,000 clones listed, about 89% were seen once. Material: CD4+ or CD8+ T cells sorted from blood, obtained in a trial of the OX40 agonist ivuxolimab. All receptors come from an adult with an advanced solid tumor such as melanoma, head and neck, liver or kidney cancer. Both conserved end residues are part of each CDR3. A D gene is named only where the DNA matches it firmly. The size field is filled for only some rows; it gives once, few, many or a size class.

j_call	d_call	clone_size	v_call	cdr3_nt	cdr3_aa
TRBJ2-5	TRBD2	NA	TRBV5-4	TGTGCCAGCAGACCTACTAGCGACCAAGAGACCCAGTACTTC	CASRPTSDQETQYF
TRBJ1-6	TRBD1	NA	TRBV5-1	TGCGCCAGCAGCGATTATGGACAGGGCGGAATACCCCTCCACTTT	CASSDYGQGGIPLHF
TRBJ1-5	NA	NA	TRBV28	TGTGCCAGCCAGACCCCCGGTTATAGCAATCAGCCCCAGCATTTT	CASQTPGYSNQPQHF
TRBJ1-2	NA	once	TRBV6-5	TGTGCCAGCAGTTACGTCGGCAGGAGCTATGGCTACACCTTC	CASSYVGRSYGYTF
TRBJ2-2	TRBD2	NA	TRBV27	TGTGCCTCCATGGGACTAGCGGGTCGTCTCGGGGAGCTGTTTTTT	CASMGLAGRLGELFF
TRBJ2-7	TRBD1	NA	TRBV7-9	TGTGCCAGCAGCTCCTACGGACAGGGAGTCCAAGAGCAGTACTTC	CASSSYGQGVQEQYF
TRBJ1-5	TRBD1	NA	TRBV15	TGTGCCACCAGGGGACCAGGGGGCCAGCAGCCCCAGCATTTT	CATRGPGGQQPQHF
TRBJ2-1	TRBD1	NA	TRBV18	TGTGCCAGCTCACCTCCCAGGGGGATCTCCTACAATGAGCAGTTCTTC	CASSPPRGISYNEQFF
TRBJ1-6	NA	few	TRBV7-9	TGTGCCAGCACCGTTGGGGCAGACTATAATTCACCCCTCCACTTT	CASTVGADYNSPLHF
TRBJ2-3	NA	NA	TRBV18	TGTGCCAGCTCACCACCGGACGGGACCACAGATACGCAGTATTTT	CASSPPDGTTDTQYF
TRBJ1-5	NA	NA	TRBV19	TGTGCCAGTAGTATACGGGACAGCAATCAGCCCCAGCATTTT	CASSIRDSNQPQHF
TRBJ2-3	NA	NA	TRBV5-1	TGCGCCAGCAGCTTGGACCTGACAGATACGCAGTATTTT	CASSLDLTDTQYF
TRBJ2-3	NA	once	TRBV28	TGTGCCAGCAGCTACGTGTGGGGCACAGATACGCAGTATTTT	CASSYVWGTDTQYF
TRBJ2-4	NA	NA	TRBV18	TGTGCCAGCTCACCGGCTAGTCTAGGCATTCAGTACTTC	CASSPASLGIQYF
TRBJ2-7	TRBD2	NA	TRBV4-2	TGTGCCAGCAGCCAGGGGACTAGCGGGGGGGCCGACGAGCAGTACTTC	CASSQGTSGGADEQYF
TRBJ1-2	NA	NA	TRBV28	TGTGCCAGCAGCTTCCCCCCGGGATATGGCTACACCTTC	CASSFPPGYGYTF
TRBJ2-5	TRBD1	NA	TRBV18	TGTGCCAGCTCCCCGGGGACAGGGGGCGAGGAGACCCAGTACTTC	CASSPGTGGEETQYF
TRBJ2-1	NA	NA	TRBV18	TGTGCCAGCTCACAACTACCCGGCAGCAATGAGCAGTTCTTC	CASSQLPGSNEQFF
TRBJ2-7	TRBD1	NA	TRBV4-2	TGTGCCAGCAGCCAAGCCGGGACAGGTTTAGAGCAGTACTTC	CASSQAGTGLEQYF
TRBJ2-3	TRBD1	NA	TRBV28	TGTGCCAGCAGTTTATGGACAGGGGGCGCGGATACGCAGTATTTT	CASSLWTGGADTQYF
TRBJ2-1	TRBD2	NA	TRBV10-3	TGTGCCATCAGTGAGGGACTAGCGAACTACAATGAGCAGTTCTTC	CAISEGLANYNEQFF
TRBJ2-5	NA	NA	TRBV5-4	TGTGCCAGCAGCTTGGCTGGGACCCAAGAGACCCAGTACTTC	CASSLAGTQETQYF
TRBJ2-7	TRBD1	NA	TRBV6-1	TGTGCCAGCAGTGAATGGGACAGTCCATACGAGCAGTACTTC	CASSEWDSPYEQYF
TRBJ1-1	NA	NA	TRBV16	TGTGCCAGCAGCCAATTGAGACTTTCCACTGAAGCTTTCTTT	CASSQLRLSTEAFF
TRBJ1-6	NA	NA	TRBV4-1	TGCGCCAGCAGCCCCGAACACAGCTCCTATAATTCACCCCTCCACTTT	CASSPEHSSYNSPLHF
TRBJ2-6	NA	NA	TRBV13	TGTGCCAGCAGCTTAGGGGCGGGTTTAATCTCTGGGGCCAACGTCCTGACTTTC	CASSLGAGLISGANVLTF
TRBJ1-2	NA	NA	TRBV18	TGTGCCAGCTCACCGTCTGAGGAGAGCGGCTACACCTTC	CASSPSEESGYTF
TRBJ2-1	NA	NA	TRBV21-1	TGTGCCAGCAGGCGGCCCCAACACAATGAGCAGTTCTTC	CASRRPQHNEQFF
TRBJ1-2	TRBD1	NA	TRBV19	TGTGCCAGTAGGGCGGACAGGTTAATCGGTGGCTACACCTTC	CASRADRLIGGYTF
TRBJ2-7	NA	NA	TRBV28	TGTGCCAGCAGTCTCGCCTACGAGCAGTACTTC	CASSLAYEQYF
TRBJ1-2	NA	NA	TRBV6-1	TGTGCCAGCAGTGAAGGGCCGACTAACTATGGCTACACCTTC	CASSEGPTNYGYTF